This T cell receptor (beta chain) is from a study of blood T cell repertoires in COVID-19 (dated by TCRdb to 2018 to 2021). Notes on the research overall: Samples covering the acute and convalescent phases of COVID-19 were provided by collaborators in the United States, Italy and Spain. The material from the prospective study consisted of cDNA or gDNA derived from T cells, B-cell-depleted T cells, or PBMCs. Subjects who had been exposed to COVID-19, were actively infected with it, or had recovered from it provided the deeply sampled blood TCRbeta repertoires that made up the dataset. A freely available public database, intended as a resource for researchers studying the immune response to SARS-CoV-2, is where the repertoires were released. Samples came from the ongoing ImmuneRACE study (first 160 participants) plus 1,254 subjects from 6 global collaborators. The sample metadata nearly always contained a de-identified subject ID, COVID-19 status, age in years and sex. Where HLA class I and class II types were available, the types were taken from metadata supplied by the sample provider, not from assay-based typing. Study-wide conclusions, independent of this receptor: The quantity of clinical and demographic metadata differed by source and by participant and was supplied without curation.

Each collaborating institution followed its own protocols to collect whole blood in K2EDTA tubes. Collaborator samples were shipped for TCRbeta analysis as frozen whole blood, isolated PBMCs, or DNA extracted from either sample type. TCRbeta CDR3 regions were amplified from genomic DNA using the immunoSEQ Assay, a bias-controlled multiplex PCR. In the original analysis: Within the assay, amplification of reference gene primers was used to estimate how many nucleated cells each sample contained. To quantify the absolute abundance of each unique TCRbeta CDR3 rearrangement, sequence reads were collapsed and filtered. For each sample, productive Simpson clonality was calculated as the square root of Simpson's diversity index over productive rearrangements. The source is immuneACCESS, and TCRdb retained only in-frame sequences with V and J called. Part of the clones is not carried over; for the studies checked, unresolved V genes explain less than half of this, and the remainder is unexplained. Clonal size and the V and J genes are those of that table, whereas D and trimming came from the DNA. Across this sample there are 140,000 to 150,000 clones, with roughly three quarters seen only once. Under 10% of the sample belongs to the ten largest clones.

The CDR3 runs 15 residues from the cysteine to the phenylalanine. Only the CDR3 region is kept as DNA, spanning 45 bases read in frame from base 1. Compared with germline, V lacks 4 bases and J lacks 5 bases; bases without a gene match: 4. Based on the germline V gene, the CDR1 and CDR2 sequences are SGDLS and YYNGEE. About this clone itself: Its cognate antigen has yet to be identified. Base qualities are not at hand, and no much larger clone is one base apart.

The sequence came from a man between 45 and 60 years old with active or convalescent COVID-19. Sequencing used peripheral blood. The chain is made from TRBV9 and TRBJ1-6; 9 bases in the middle match TRBD1. The sequenced DNA: TGTGCCAGCAGCCCGGACAGGGGTCATAATTCACCCCTCCACTTT. It codes for CASSPDRGHNSPLHF. Joined to the reference TRBV9 and TRBJ1-6 proteins, this CDR3 gives the full variable domain: DSGVTQTPKHLITATGQRVTLRCSPRSGDLSVYWYQQSLDQGLQFLIQYYNGEERAKGNILERFSAQQFPDLHSELNLSSLELGDSALYFCASSPDRGHNSPLHFGNGTRLTVT.